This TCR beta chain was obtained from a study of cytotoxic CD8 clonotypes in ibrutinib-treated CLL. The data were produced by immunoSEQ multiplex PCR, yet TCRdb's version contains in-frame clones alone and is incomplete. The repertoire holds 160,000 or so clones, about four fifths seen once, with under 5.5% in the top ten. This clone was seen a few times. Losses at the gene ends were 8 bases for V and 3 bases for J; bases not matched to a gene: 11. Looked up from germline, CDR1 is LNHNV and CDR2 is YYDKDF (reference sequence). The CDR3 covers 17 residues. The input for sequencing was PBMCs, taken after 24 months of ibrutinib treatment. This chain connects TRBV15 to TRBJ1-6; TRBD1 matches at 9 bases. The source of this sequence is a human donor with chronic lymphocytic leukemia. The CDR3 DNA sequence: TGTGCCACCCGGGAAGGGACAGGGTTTTTCTATAATTCACCCCTCCACTTT. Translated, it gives CATREGTGFFYNSPLHF. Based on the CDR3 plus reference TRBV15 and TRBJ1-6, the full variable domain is DAMVIQNPRYQVTQFGKPVTLSCSQTLNHNVMYWYQQKSSQAPKLLFHYYDKDFNNEADTPDNFQSRRPNTSFCFLDIRSPGLGDTAMYLCATREGTGFFYNSPLHFGNGTRLTVT.